This TCR beta chain stems from a study of T cell responses to AZD1222 COVID-19 vaccine. V was trimmed by 5 bases and J by 2 bases, leaving 12 bases between them. The CDR3 covers 14 residues. CDR1 is SNHLY and CDR2 is FYNNEI in the germline V gene. Note on this clone: Its target is not known.

Study-level points and caveats: The donors showed a predominance of white British ancestry and of females, with possible underestimation of clonal diversity. It was only after the peak T cell response that any repertoires were sampled. The breadth and depth of Spike-specific TCRs increased once two AZD1222 doses had been given.

Generated by immunoSEQ multiplex PCR, the TCRdb table keeps only in-frame clones and is missing some. The data show about 110,000 clones, with about nine tenths seen just once and approximately 8.2% held by the top ten. V usage is TRBV2 and J usage is TRBJ1-1, with D possibly being TRBD1 (6 bases). Source: peripheral blood, taken 28 days after the second AZD1222 dose. This clonotype originated in an adult who received the AZD1222 COVID-19 vaccine. CDR3 loop: CASSNRVKNTEAFF. CDR3 in DNA: TGTGCCAGCAGTAACAGGGTGAAAAACACTGAAGCTTTCTTT. The full variable domain, completed using reference TRBV2 and TRBJ1-1, is EPEVTQTPSHQVTQMGQEVILRCVPISNHLYFYWYRQILGQKVEFLVSFYNNEISEKSEIFDDQFSVERPDGSNFTLKIRSTKLEDSAMYFCASSNRVKNTEAFFGQGTRLTVV.